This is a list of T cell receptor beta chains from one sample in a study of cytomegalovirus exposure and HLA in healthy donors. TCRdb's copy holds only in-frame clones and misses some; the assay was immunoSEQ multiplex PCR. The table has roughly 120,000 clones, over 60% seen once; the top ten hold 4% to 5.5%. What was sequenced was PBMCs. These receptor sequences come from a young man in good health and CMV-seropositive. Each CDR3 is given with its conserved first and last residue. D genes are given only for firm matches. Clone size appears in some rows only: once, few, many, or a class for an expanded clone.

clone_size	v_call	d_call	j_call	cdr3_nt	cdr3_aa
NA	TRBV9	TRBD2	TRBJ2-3	TGTGCCAGCAGCACAAGCGGGGGGGCCGCAGATACGCAGTATTTT	CASSTSGGAADTQYF
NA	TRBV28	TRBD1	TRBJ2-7	TGTGCCAGCAGTTACCGGGACAGGGGATGGTCCGAGCAGTACTTC	CASSYRDRGWSEQYF
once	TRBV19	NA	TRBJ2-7	TGTGCCAGTAGTATTCGGGAAACCTCCTACGAGCAGTACTTC	CASSIRETSYEQYF
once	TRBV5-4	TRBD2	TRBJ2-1	TGTGCCAGCAGCTCCCGGACTAGCGGGGATGGGGAGCAGTTCTTC	CASSSRTSGDGEQFF
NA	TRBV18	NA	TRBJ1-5	TGTGCCAGCTCACCGAGTCACAATGAGGGTCAGCCCCAGCATTTT	CASSPSHNEGQPQHF
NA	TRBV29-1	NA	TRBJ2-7	TGCAGCGTCCCACTGCGCTACGAGCAGTACTTC	CSVPLRYEQYF
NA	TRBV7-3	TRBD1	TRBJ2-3	TGTGCCAGCAGCTTAATAGGGGGCGGCGCAGATACGCAGTATTTT	CASSLIGGGADTQYF
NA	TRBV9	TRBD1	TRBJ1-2	TGTGCCAGCAGTGGGACAGGGAACTATGGCTACACCTTC	CASSGTGNYGYTF
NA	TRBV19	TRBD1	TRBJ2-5	TGTGCCAGTAGTATCGGTGGCAGGGGGCGCGAGGAGACCCAGTACTTC	CASSIGGRGREETQYF
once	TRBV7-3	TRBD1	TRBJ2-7	TGTGCCAGCAGCTTAAGCGCAGGGGGCGAGCAGTACTTC	CASSLSAGGEQYF
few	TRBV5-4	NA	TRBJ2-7	TGTGCCAGCAGCTTGGGTCCGGGGTACGAGCAGTACTTC	CASSLGPGYEQYF
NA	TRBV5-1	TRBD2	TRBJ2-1	TGCGCCAGCACTTTGGAGCGGGGTTCGGTCAATGAGCAGTTCTTC	CASTLERGSVNEQFF
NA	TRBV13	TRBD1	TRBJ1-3	TGTGCCAGCAGCTTACCCCACCCAAGACAGGGCGGAAACACCATATATTTT	CASSLPHPRQGGNTIYF
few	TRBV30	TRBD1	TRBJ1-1	TGTGCCTGGACACCTACAGGGGAAGGGACTGAAGCTTTCTTT	CAWTPTGEGTEAFF
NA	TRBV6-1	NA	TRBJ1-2	TGTGCCAGCAGCTACGGGTTACAGGGCCATGGCTACACCTTC	CASSYGLQGHGYTF
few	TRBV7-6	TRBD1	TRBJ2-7	TGTGCCAGCAGCCCTCGGACAGGGAGCTCCTACGAGCAGTACTTC	CASSPRTGSSYEQYF
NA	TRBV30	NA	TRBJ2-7	TGTGCCTGGAGTGTCGTCGCGGGGGCACGCGAGCAGTACTTC	CAWSVVAGAREQYF